This entry describes one T cell receptor beta chain. Measured with immunoSEQ multiplex PCR; TCRdb has only the in-frame clones, and not every one. The repertoire holds 97,000 or so clones, with roughly 94% as singletons. The CDR3 totals 16 residues. V was shortened by 0 bases and J by 5 bases, with 17 bases between the two germline ends. Per germline, CDR1 GTSNPN and CDR2 SVGIG (reference sequence). This entry comes from a study of control samples from healthy donors and cancer patients. The material sequenced was blood. V gene TRBV30 combines with J gene TRBJ2-1; D tentatively fits TRBD1 or TRBD2 (5 bases each). This clonotype originated in a woman between 18 and 30 years old in good health. For the CDR3, the DNA is TGTGCCTGGAGTGTAGAAGACGTGGGGGTAAACAATGAGCAGTTCTTC. It yields the protein CAWSVEDVGVNNEQFF.